Included here is one TCR beta chain sequence, with context. Its antigen is unidentified. Runs used v3.0 of the immunoSEQ assay and were done at survey level. Clones were read by immunoSEQ multiplex PCR, and TCRdb kept only the in-frame ones, dropping some. The sample records under 7,000 clones, around 80% being singletons. This record comes from a study of long-term antiretroviral therapy in people with HIV. Germline assignment: CDR1 SGHNT and CDR2 YENEEA. The V gene end was trimmed by 3 bases and the J gene end by 5 bases; junction bases not matched to a gene: 4. The CDR3 contains 14 residues. General observations from the study: Diversity measured after ART increased yet remained under transplant donor controls.

This specimen was unsorted PBMCs, taken 1.8 years before starting antiretroviral therapy. The sequence came from a middle-aged man with HIV. The gene calls are TRBV11-3 and TRBJ2-4; TRBD1 matches at 7 bases. The DNA for the CDR3 is TGTGCCAGCAGCTTCGGACAGGCGGAAAACATTCAGTACTTC. It translates to CASSFGQAENIQYF.